The present T cell receptor (beta chain) was sequenced within a study of cytomegalovirus exposure and HLA in healthy donors. Study-wide results and limits: Later on, an analysis found that several of the most significant clusters appeared to be linked to common viral pathogens, which included parvovirus B19.

The CDR3 loop spans 14 amino acids. V lost 7 bases and J 4 bases, leaving 14 bases between the germline ends. CDR1 is MNHNY, CDR2 SVGAGI, per germline (reference sequence). As for this clone: Its antigen is not identified.

With 60 Vbeta and 13 Jbeta primers, the PCR was carried out. Per the study methods: In a later analysis, of 79 million or so unique beta chains, about 10 million appeared in at least two donors. Profiling relied on immunoSEQ multiplex PCR, and the TCRdb table lists in-frame clones only, not all of them. V and J calls and clone size are as listed in that table; D and trimming were resolved from the DNA. The sample lists about 120,000 clones; approximately 81% were seen once. The clonotype comes from a man aged 18 to 30 in good health and CMV-seropositive. This chain uses TRBV6-6 with TRBJ2-1, with D perhaps TRBD1 (5 bases). What was sequenced was PBMCs. CDR3 bases: TGTGCCAGCATTCCCGACAGCCTATACAATGAGCAGTTCTTC. This encodes CASIPDSLYNEQFF.